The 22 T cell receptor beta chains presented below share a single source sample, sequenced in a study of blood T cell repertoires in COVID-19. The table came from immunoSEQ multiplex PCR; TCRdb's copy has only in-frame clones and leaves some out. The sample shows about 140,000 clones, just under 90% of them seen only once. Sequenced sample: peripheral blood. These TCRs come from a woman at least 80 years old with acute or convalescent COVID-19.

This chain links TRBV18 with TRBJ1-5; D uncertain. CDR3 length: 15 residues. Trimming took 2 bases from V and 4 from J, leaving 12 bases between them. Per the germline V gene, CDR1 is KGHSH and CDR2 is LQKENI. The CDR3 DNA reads TGTGCCAGCTCACCAGAGGGCAGAGAAAATCAGCCCCAGCATTTT. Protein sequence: CASSPEGRENQPQHF.

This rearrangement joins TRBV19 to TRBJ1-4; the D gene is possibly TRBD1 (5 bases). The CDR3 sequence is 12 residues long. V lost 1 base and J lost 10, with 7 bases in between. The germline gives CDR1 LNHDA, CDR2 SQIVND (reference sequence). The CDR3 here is CASSIVTGKLFF. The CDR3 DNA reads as TGTGCCAGTAGTATAGTAACAGGAAAACTGTTTTTT. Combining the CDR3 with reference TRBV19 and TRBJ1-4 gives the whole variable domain DGGITQSPKYLFRKEGQNVTLSCEQNLNHDAMYWYRQDPGQGLRLIYYSQIVNDFQKGDIAEGYSVSREKKESFPLTVTSAQKNPTAFYLCASSIVTGKLFFGSGTQLSVL.

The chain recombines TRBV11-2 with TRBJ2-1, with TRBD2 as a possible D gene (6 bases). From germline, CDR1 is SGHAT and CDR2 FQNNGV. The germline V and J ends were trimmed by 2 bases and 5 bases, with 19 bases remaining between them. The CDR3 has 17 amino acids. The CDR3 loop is CASSLLTPGLGNNEQFF. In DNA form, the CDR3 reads TGTGCCAGCAGCTTACTTACCCCGGGACTCGGAAACAATGAGCAGTTCTTC.

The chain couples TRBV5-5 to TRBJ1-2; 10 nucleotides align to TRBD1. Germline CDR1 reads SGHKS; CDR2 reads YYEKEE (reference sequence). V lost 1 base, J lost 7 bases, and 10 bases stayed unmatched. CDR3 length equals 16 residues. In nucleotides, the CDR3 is TGTGCCAGCAGCTTGACCGCGACAGGGGGCGAGTTTGGCTACACCTTC. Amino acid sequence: CASSLTATGGEFGYTF.

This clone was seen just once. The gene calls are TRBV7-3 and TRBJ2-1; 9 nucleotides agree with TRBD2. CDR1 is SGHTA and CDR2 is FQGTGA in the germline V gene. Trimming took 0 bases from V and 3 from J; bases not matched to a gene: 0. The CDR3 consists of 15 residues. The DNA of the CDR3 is TGTGCCAGCAGCTTAACAGCGGGGGGCTACAATGAGCAGTTCTTC. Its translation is CASSLTAGGYNEQFF. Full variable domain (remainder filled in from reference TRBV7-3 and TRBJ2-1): GAGVSQTPSNKVTEKGKYVELRCDPISGHTALYWYRQSLGQGPEFLIYFQGTGAADDSGLPNDRFFAVRPEGSVSTLKIQRTERGDSAVYLCASSLTAGGYNEQFFGPGTRLTVL.

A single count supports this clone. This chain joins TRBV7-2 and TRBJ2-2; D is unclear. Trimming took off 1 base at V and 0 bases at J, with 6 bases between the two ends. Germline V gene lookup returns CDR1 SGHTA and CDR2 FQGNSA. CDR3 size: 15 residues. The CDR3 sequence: CASSLGHTNTGELFF. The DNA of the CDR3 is TGTGCCAGCAGCTTAGGACATACGAACACCGGGGAGCTGTTTTTT.

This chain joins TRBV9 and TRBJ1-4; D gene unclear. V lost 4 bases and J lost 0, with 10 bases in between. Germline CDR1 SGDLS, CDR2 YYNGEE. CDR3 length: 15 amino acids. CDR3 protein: CASSSLVTTNEKLFF. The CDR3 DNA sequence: TGTGCCAGCAGCTCACTTGTCACAACTAATGAAAAACTGTTTTTT. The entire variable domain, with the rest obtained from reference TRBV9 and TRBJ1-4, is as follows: DSGVTQTPKHLITATGQRVTLRCSPRSGDLSVYWYQQSLDQGLQFLIQYYNGEERAKGNILERFSAQQFPDLHSELNLSSLELGDSALYFCASSSLVTTNEKLFFGSGTQLSVL.

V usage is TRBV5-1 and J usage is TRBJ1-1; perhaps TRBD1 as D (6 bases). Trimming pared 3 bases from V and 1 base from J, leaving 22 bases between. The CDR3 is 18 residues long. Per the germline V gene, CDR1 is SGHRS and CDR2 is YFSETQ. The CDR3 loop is CASSSSQGTSRRNTEAFF. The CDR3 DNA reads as TGCGCCAGCAGCTCCTCACAGGGAACTTCCCGTAGGAACACTGAAGCTTTCTTT.

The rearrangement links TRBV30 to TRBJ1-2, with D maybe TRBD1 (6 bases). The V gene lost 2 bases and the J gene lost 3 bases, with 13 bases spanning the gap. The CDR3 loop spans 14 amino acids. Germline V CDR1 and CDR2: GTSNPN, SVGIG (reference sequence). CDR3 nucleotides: TGTGCCTGGAGTCTCAGGGGAACTTACTATGGCTACACCTTC. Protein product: CAWSLRGTYYGYTF.

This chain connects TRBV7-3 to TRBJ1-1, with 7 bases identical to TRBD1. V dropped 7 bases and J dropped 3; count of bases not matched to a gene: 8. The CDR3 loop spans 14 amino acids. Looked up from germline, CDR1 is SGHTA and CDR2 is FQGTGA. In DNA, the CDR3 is TGTGCCAGCAAAGACGCAGGGGGGTACACTGAAGCTTTCTTT. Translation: CASKDAGGYTEAFF.

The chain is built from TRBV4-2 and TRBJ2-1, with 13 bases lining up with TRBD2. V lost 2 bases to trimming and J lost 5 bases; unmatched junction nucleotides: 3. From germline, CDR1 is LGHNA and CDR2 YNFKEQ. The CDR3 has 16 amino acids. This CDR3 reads CASSQSGTSGDNEQFF. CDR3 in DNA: TGTGCCAGCAGCCAATCCGGGACTAGCGGGGACAATGAGCAGTTCTTC.

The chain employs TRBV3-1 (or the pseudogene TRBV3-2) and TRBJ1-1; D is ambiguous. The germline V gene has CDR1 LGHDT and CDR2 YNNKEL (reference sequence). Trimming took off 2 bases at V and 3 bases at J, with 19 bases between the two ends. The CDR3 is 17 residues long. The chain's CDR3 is CASSQWNPRPRDTEAFF. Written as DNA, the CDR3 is TGTGCCAGCAGCCAATGGAACCCTCGGCCTCGGGACACTGAAGCTTTCTTT.

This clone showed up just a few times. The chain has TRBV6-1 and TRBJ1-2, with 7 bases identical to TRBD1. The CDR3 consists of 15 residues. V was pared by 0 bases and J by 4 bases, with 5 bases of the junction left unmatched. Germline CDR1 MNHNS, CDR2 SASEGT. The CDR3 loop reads CASSEAGTVVYGYTF. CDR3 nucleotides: TGTGCCAGCAGTGAAGCAGGGACAGTCGTCTATGGCTACACCTTC.

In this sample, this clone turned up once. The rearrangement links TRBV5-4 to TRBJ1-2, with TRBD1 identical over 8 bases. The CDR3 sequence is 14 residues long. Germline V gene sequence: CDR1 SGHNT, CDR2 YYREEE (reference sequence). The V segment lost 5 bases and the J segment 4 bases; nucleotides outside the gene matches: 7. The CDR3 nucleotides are TGTGCCAGCAGTCCATTAGACAGGGGCTATGGCTACACCTTC. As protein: CASSPLDRGYGYTF.

The CDR3 nucleotides read TGTGCCAGCAGCCCTCGGGGGGGCCAACCTCCCTACGAGCAGTACTTC. Its protein product is CASSPRGGQPPYEQYF. The J gene is TRBJ2-7, the V gene TRBV5-4, with 8 bases fitting TRBD2. The V gene's germline CDR1 is SGHNT and CDR2 YYREEE (reference sequence). This CDR3 comprises 16 residues. V was pared by 4 bases and J by 2 bases, with 11 bases of the junction left unmatched.

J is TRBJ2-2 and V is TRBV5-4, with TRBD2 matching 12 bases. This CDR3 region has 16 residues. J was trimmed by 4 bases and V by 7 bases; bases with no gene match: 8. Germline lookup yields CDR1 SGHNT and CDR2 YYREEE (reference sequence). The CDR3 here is CASHLGLAGFTGELFF. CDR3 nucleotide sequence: TGTGCCAGCCACTTAGGACTAGCGGGGTTCACCGGGGAGCTGTTTTTT.

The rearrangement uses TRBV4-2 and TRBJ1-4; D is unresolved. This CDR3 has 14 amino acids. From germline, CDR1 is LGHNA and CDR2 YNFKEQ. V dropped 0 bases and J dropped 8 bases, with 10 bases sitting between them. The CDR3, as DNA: TGTGCCAGCAGCCAAGAGAGGGCGGGGGAAAAACTGTTTTTT. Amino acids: CASSQERAGEKLFF.

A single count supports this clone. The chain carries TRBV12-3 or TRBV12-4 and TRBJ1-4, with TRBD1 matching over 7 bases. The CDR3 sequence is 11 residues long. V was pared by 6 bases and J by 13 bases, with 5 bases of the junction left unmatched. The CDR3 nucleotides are TGTGCCAGCAGGAACCGGGACAGACTGTTTTTT. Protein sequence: CASRNRDRLFF.

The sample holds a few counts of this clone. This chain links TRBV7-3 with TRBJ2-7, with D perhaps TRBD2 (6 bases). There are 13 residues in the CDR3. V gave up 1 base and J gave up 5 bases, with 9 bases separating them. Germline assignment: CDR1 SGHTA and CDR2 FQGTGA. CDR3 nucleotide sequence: TGTGCCAGCAGCTTAAGGTCGGGGGACGAGCAGTACTTC. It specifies CASSLRSGDEQYF.

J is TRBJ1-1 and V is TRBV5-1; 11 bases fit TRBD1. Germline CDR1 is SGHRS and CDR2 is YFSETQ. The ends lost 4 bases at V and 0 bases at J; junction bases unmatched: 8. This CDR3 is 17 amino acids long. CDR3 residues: CASSAGQGARVNTEAFF. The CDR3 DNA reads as TGCGCCAGCAGCGCCGGACAGGGGGCTAGGGTGAACACTGAAGCTTTCTTT.

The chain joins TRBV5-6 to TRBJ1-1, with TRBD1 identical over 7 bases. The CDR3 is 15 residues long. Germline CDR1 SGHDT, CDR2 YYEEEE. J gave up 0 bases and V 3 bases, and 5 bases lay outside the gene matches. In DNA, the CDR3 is TGTGCCAGCAGCTCGGCGGGACAGATGAACACTGAAGCTTTCTTT. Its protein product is CASSSAGQMNTEAFF.

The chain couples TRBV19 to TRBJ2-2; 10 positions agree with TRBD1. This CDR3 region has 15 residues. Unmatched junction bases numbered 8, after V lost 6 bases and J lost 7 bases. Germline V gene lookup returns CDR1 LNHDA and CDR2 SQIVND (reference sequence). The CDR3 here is CASRTTGGKGGELFF. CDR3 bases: TGTGCCAGTAGAACGACAGGGGGCAAGGGCGGGGAGCTGTTTTTT.